This TCR beta chain was identified during a study of T cell changes during pregnancy in multiple sclerosis. The CDR3 sequence is 12 residues long. The ends were cut back, 8 bases at V and 9 bases at J, with 11 bases in the middle. Per the germline V gene, CDR1 is MDHEN and CDR2 is SYDVKM. Produced via immunoSEQ multiplex PCR; TCRdb's table is partial and in-frame only. The sample has 65,000 to 90,000 clones, approximately 90% seen once. The source was PBMCs, collected in the first trimester of pregnancy. The origin of this receptor is a female donor in good health, serving as a control in a pregnancy study. Some clones in this sample may be carry-over from other donors' samples. This rearrangement joins TRBV28 to TRBJ1-6, with D maybe TRBD1 (5 bases). Written as DNA, the CDR3 is TGTGCCAGCGAGGGGCGGGGTTCACCCCTCCACTTT. It is translated as CASEGRGSPLHF.